This T cell receptor beta chain is from a study of blood T cells in healthy people across ages. A J-beta primer mix and a sample-barcoded 5' primer were used in a second PCR of roughly 6 to 11 cycles. Each CDR3 protein gets one entry after TCRdb re-called the 5' RACE reads with MiXCR. The sample consists of some 920,000 distinct CDR3 sequences, roughly half of them appearing once. The CDR3 spans 14 residues. V lost 3 bases and J 5 bases, leaving 13 bases between the germline ends. Germline V CDR1 and CDR2: LNHNV, YYDKDF (reference sequence). This TCR came from a woman aged 55-70 years in good health. The source material was blood. J is TRBJ1-2 and V is TRBV15; weak D call: TRBD1 (5 bases). CDR3 sequence (DNA): TGTGCCACCAGCAGGCCGGAGGGGAGGTATGGCTACACCTTC. This codes for CATSRPEGRYGYTF.